The T cell receptor (beta chain) described here comes from a study of cytomegalovirus exposure and HLA in healthy donors (dated by TCRdb to about 2017). About the full investigation: An earlier analysis of some 620 of the donors reported about 300 Gb of sequence data and roughly 120 million unique TCR beta sequences obtained from roughly 180 million T cells. An early release covering about 600 HLA-typed donors comprised about 300 gigabases of sequencing data and approximately 85 million unique TCR sequences. Of the 300 to 500 genotyped donors, 70% to 90% were placed in the genetic ancestry cluster associated with self-reported Caucasian donors. The study aimed to test whether cataloging public T cell receptors could reveal signatures of past pathogen exposure. Using immunosequencing, the study profiled T cell repertoires from about 620 subjects and related those repertoires to cytomegalovirus serostatus. A separate validation cohort of roughly 110 different subjects was used in addition to the approximately 610-subject first cohort. The study combined high-throughput TCR immunosequencing, statistical association of individual TCRs with disease status, and machine learning to predict cytomegalovirus infection status. A later analysis re-analyzed previously published TCR beta repertoires from 650 to 800 donors and added high-resolution HLA genotyping to study TCR occurrence patterns. Rather than drawing on any new phenotypic data, the later analysis identified candidate immune exposures from TCR beta sequences and the way those sequences occurred across donors. To decide whether each TCR beta V gene segment behaved as functional or pseudogenic, an earlier analysis of some 600 of the donors relied on high-throughput TCR beta sequencing. Donor age, sex, ethnicity and CMV serostatus were compiled alongside the repertoire data. In a later genetic analysis, genome-wide SNP genotypes for about 55% of the roughly 670 donors were used, and that subset was treated as a discovery cohort. Every discovery cohort repertoire had been produced on one sequencing platform. Class I and class II HLA loci were covered by the typing at four-digit resolution. The number of donors typed differed by locus, with 629-630 for A, B, C, DRB1 and DQB1, roughly 520 for DQA1, over 600 for DPA1, and 450 to 480 for DPB1. Roughly 5 DR-DQ haplotypes were treated as single units for association and clustering because of strong linkage in the cohort. On average, 235,054 unique TCR beta nucleotide sequences were sequenced per donor among 350 to 400 genotyped donors of the cohort, with roughly 20% of those sequences being non-productive. Overall study results and their limits: An association between a missense DCLRE1C variant and V-gene and J-gene trimming of TCR beta chains was found in a later genetic analysis and replicated in an independent cohort. A cluster of highly shared sequence variants was judged likely to represent a technical artifact of the sequencing pipeline. Because HLA typing was missing for some donors at each locus, association tests included only the typed subset. Most TCR sequences were observed very rarely across donors, whereas some public TCRs were present in many individuals. A later genetic analysis reported fewer N-insertions in productive TCRs among donors in an Asian-associated ancestry cluster than the approximately 700-donor mean. Strong co-occurrence of HLA alleles, especially DR and DQ, made assigning TCR associations to individual alleles difficult. In a later analysis, TCR association rates were found to vary across HLA loci, with the most associated TCRs seen for DRB1 alleles and the fewest for HLA-C alleles. CMV serostatus was the only immune exposure information available for the cohort. In a later analysis, HLA-associated TCR beta chains were found to be more clonally expanded and to have lower generation probabilities than equally common non-associated chains. According to a later analysis, most CMV-associated TCR beta chains appeared to be HLA-restricted, and the HLA associations seemed to be driven largely by CMV exposure. An earlier analysis of 587 of the donors showed that most TCR beta V segments appeared in productive rearrangements either about 87% or about 30% of the time, which broadly matched IMGT annotations. Presence/absence analyses assumed roughly uniform sequencing depth across donors, an assumption that may not hold. Some IMGT-functional V segments, including TRBV6-2 and TRBV6-3, could not be distinguished by the 87-base-pair reads and were therefore excluded. A later analysis associated roughly 17,000 TCR beta sequences with specific HLA alleles at a false discovery rate of 0.05. A further reported finding was that TCR beta sequences accurately predicted the HLA-A and HLA-B alleles for most subjects in the first cohort. The cohort was sequenced for TCR beta chains only, and without alpha or paired-chain data the features that could be detected were limited. Because counts were too low, more than 15 rarely observed V segments, including chromosome 9 orphons, were excluded from the earlier analysis of about 500 of the donors. The classifier was reported to diagnose cytomegalovirus status with high specificity and sensitivity in both the original and validation cohorts. In the study, 164 TCR beta chains were listed as associated with cytomegalovirus. According to a later analysis, parvovirus B19, influenza, CMV and Epstein-Barr virus appeared linked to several top co-occurrence clusters. The authors suggested that the approach could potentially be generalized to other disease states and immunological phenotypes. A few of the identified cytomegalovirus-associated TCR beta chains were confirmed in vitro to be specific for cytomegalovirus antigens. Linkage disequilibrium might explain the correlated functional status among segregating V segments, but an unknown experimental factor could not be ruled out.

After removal of 4 bases from V and 1 base from J, the junction retains 4 bases not matched to a gene. There are 16 amino acids in the CDR3, from cysteine to phenylalanine inclusive. Only the CDR3 part of the read is kept: 48 bases, read in frame from the first base. The germline V gene encodes CDR1 SGHNT and CDR2 YYREEE (reference sequence). As concerns this clone: No cognate antigen has been identified for it. Qualities for individual bases were not recorded, and no much larger clone is one base off.

Receptors were amplified or captured by the immunoSEQ multiplex PCR assay. The multiplex PCR relied on a mix of 60 forward primers for TCR Vbeta segments and 13 reverse primers for TCR Jbeta segments. A multiplex PCR assay on genomic DNA amplified the CDR3 region of rearranged TCR beta genes. The amplified TCR beta libraries were sequenced on the Illumina HiSeq System as 87-base-pair reads. In the paper's pipeline: Across the 666 repertoires, a later analysis counted roughly 84 million unique TCR beta chains, roughly 11 million of which were shared by at least two donors. To remove PCR and sequencing errors, raw reads were error-corrected and collapsed into unique sequences using a nearest-neighbor algorithm that merged closely related sequences. Alignment of CDR3 sequences to IMGT reference sequences was used to assign V, D and J gene segments. Each retained sequence needed at least a six-nucleotide match to both a V gene segment and a J gene segment. A rearrangement was called productive if the CDR3 had no stop codons and remained in frame with V and J, and every other rearrangement was called non-productive. Following IMGT convention, CDR3 was defined as the stretch from the second conserved V-encoded cysteine to the conserved J-encoded phenylalanine. Sequences without an unambiguous match to a single V gene segment were excluded from the earlier analysis of a few hundred of the donors. An earlier analysis of 450 to 650 of the donors called V segments functional above 56.7% productive rearrangements and segregating when the between-donor standard deviation exceeded 5%. A statistical classification framework was developed to diagnose cytomegalovirus status using the catalog of TCR beta chain sequences. In a later analysis, V and J genes were assigned by comparing TCR nucleotide sequences against IMGT/GENE-DB human TR gene sequences. Using the TCRdist pipeline, a later analysis assigned CDR3 sequences along with most-parsimonious VDJ recombination scenarios. In a later analysis, each TCR beta chain was defined by its CDR3 amino acid sequence together with its V-gene family, and reads without a unique V-gene family were excluded. A later analysis removed 600 or so highly shared, low-generation-probability nucleotide sequences to deal with suspected cross-contamination and a sequencing artifact. For each public chain, a later analysis derived a clonal expansion index from normalized ranks of inferred template counts within each repertoire. Generation probabilities in a later analysis came from a VDJ recombination model fitted to out-of-frame rearrangements, and those results were checked against IGoR. In a later analysis, hypergeometric tests were used to score TCR-TCR, TCR-HLA and TCR-CMV co-occurrence, with a repertoire-size bias correction applied to TCR pairs. To estimate false discovery rates, a later analysis permuted the HLA or CMV assignments 20 times. In a later analysis, co-occurring TCRs were grouped using DBSCAN, and TCRdist sequence similarity was added for clustering within HLA-allele-positive subsets. For co-occurrence clustering, repertoires with fewer than 30,000 or more than 120,000 public chains were excluded, along with 5 or 6 repertoires with anomalous nucleotide sharing. Not all clones reach the TCRdb copy of this immuneACCESS table, which keeps in-frame sequences only. Checked studies attribute under half of the gap to unresolved V genes and leave the rest unexplained. V, J and clone size were drawn from that table, and D and trimming were deduced from the DNA. This sample comprises some 40,000 clones, around 50% of them detected only once. 6.2% of the sample is held by the ten biggest clonotypes.

The cohort was made up of under 800 healthy bone marrow donors. Cohort members were all nominally healthy when sampled, although unrecorded immune exposures were likely present. The donor was CMV seropositive and belonged to the group of a few hundred seropositive cohort members. A peripheral blood sample was provided by each donor, and peripheral blood mononuclear cells were used for TCR beta sequencing. The Qiagen DNeasy Blood Extraction Kit was used to extract genomic DNA from the blood cell samples. Recombination connected TRBV5-4 to TRBJ2-4; 11 bases in the junction line up with TRBD1. This TCR came from a woman aged 35 to 49 in good health and CMV-seropositive. Sequencing was done on a sample of PBMCs. CDR3 loop: CASSAGTGGAKNIQYF. The DNA is TGTGCCAGCAGCGCCGGGACAGGGGGGGCCAAAAACATTCAGTACTTC.